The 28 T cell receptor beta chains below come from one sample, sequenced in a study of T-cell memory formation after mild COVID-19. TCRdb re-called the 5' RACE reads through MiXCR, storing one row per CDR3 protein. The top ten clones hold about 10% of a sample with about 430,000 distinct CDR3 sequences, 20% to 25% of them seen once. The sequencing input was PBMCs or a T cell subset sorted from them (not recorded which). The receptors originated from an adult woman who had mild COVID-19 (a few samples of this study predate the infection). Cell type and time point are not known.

The CDR3 spells CASSDAMDSYTF. CDR3 bases: TGTGCCAGCAGCGACGCCATGGATTCATACACCTTC. This chain links TRBV9 with TRBJ1-2; D is uncertain. This CDR3 is 12 amino acids long. Trimming took off 3 bases at V and 11 bases at J, with 14 bases between the two ends. Germline-derived CDR1 and CDR2 are SGDLS and YYNGEE.

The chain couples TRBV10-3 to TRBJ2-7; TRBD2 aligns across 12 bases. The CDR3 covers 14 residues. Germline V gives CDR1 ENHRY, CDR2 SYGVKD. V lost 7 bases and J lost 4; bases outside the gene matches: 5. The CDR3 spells CAITKTSGSYEQYF. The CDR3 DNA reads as TGTGCCATCACGAAGACTAGCGGGAGTTACGAGCAGTACTTC.

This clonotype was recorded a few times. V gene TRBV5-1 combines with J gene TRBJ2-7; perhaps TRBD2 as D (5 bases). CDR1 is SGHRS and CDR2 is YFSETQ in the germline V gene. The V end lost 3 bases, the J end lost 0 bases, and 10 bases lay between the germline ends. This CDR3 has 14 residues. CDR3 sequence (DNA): TGCGCCAGCAGCTCAGGACTGAGCTCCTACGAGCAGTACTTC. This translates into CASSSGLSSYEQYF.

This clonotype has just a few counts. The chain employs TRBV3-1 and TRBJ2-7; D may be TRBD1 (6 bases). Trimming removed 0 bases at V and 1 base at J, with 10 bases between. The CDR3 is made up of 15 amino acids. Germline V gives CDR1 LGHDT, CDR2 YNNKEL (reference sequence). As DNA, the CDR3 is TGTGCCAGCAGCCAAGATGAGGACAGATCCTACGAGCAGTACTTC. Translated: CASSQDEDRSYEQYF.

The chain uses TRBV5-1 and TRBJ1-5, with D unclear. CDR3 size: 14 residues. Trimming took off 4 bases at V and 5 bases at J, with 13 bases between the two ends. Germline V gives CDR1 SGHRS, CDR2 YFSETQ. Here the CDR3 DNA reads TGCGCCAGCAGCCAGTCAGGACCCGATCAGCCCCAGCATTTT. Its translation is CASSQSGPDQPQHF.

In DNA form, the CDR3 reads TGTGCCAGCAGGAACACAGGGGGCCAGGAAGCTTTCTTT. It is translated as CASRNTGGQEAFF. The chain is built from TRBV6-6 and TRBJ1-1; TRBD1 matches at 9 bases. V trimming: 6 bases; J trimming: 8 bases; junction bases outside the gene matches: 7. The CDR3 consists of 13 residues. Germline V gene lookup returns CDR1 MNHNY and CDR2 SVGAGI (reference sequence).

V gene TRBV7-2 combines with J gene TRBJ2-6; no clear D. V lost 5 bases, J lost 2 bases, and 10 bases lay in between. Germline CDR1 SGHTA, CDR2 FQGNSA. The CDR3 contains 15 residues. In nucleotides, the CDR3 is TGTGCCAGCAGCCTAAAAAGCCCTGGGGCCAACGTCCTGACTTTC. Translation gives CASSLKSPGANVLTF.

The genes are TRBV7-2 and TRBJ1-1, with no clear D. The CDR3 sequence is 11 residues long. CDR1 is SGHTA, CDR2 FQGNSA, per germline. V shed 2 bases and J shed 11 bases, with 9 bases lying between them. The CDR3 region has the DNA TGTGCCAGCAGCTTACCCCAGACGGCTTTCTTT. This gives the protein CASSLPQTAFF.

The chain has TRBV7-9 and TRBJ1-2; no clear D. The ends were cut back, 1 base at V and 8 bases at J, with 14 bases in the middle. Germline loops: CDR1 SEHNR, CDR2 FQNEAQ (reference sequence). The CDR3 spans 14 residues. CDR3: CASSLELRPMGYTF. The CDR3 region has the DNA TGTGCCAGCAGCTTAGAGTTGAGACCTATGGGCTACACCTTC.

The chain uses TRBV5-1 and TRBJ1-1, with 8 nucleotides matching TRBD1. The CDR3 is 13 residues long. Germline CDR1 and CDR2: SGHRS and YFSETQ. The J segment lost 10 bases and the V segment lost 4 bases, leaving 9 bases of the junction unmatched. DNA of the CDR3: TGCGCCAGCAGCCTCCTGACAGGGGATGGAGCTTTCTTT. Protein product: CASSLLTGDGAFF.

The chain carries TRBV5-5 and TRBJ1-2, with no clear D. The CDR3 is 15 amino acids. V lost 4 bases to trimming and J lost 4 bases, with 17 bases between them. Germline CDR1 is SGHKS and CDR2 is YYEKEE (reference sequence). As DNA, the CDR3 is TGTGCCAGCAGCCCCGCCATGAGCACTAGCTATGGCTACACCTTC. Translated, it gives CASSPAMSTSYGYTF. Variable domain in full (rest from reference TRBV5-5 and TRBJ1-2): DAGVTQSPTHLIKTRGQQVTLRCSPISGHKSVSWYQQVLGQGPQFIFQYYEKEERGRGNFPDRFSARQFPNYSSELNVNALLLGDSALYLCASSPAMSTSYGYTFGSGTRLTVV.

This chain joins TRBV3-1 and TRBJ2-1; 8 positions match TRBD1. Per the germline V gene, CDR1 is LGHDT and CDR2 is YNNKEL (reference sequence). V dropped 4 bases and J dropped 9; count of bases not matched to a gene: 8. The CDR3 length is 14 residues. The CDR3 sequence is CASSPPGGWGEQFF. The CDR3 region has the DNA TGTGCCAGCAGCCCGCCAGGGGGCTGGGGTGAGCAGTTCTTC.

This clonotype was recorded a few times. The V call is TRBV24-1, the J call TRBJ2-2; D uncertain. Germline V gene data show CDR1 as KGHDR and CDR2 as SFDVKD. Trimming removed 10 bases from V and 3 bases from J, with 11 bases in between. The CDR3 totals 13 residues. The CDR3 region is CATLDGYTGELFF. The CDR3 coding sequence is TGTGCCACGTTAGACGGTTACACCGGGGAGCTGTTTTTT.

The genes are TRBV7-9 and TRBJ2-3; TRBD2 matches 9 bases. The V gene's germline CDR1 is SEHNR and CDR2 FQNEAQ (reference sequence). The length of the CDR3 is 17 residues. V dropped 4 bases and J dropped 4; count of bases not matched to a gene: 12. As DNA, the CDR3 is TGTGCCAGCAGCTCGTCCCTCCTGGCGGGAGGGGCAGATACGCAGTATTTT. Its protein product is CASSSSLLAGGADTQYF.

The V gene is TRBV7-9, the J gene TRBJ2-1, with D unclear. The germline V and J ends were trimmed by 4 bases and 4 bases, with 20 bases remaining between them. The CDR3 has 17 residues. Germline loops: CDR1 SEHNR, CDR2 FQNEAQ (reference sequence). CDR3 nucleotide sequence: TGTGCCAGCAGCTCCAGCGTGGGCGGCTACATATACAATGAGCAGTTCTTC. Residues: CASSSSVGGYIYNEQFF.

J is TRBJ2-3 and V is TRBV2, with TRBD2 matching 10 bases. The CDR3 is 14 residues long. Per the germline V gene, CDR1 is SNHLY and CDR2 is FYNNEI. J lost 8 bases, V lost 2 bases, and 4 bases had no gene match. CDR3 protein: CASSESLAGSTQYF. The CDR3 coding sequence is TGTGCCAGCAGTGAATCACTAGCGGGATCTACGCAGTATTTT. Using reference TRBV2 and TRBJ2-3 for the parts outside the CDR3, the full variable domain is EPEVTQTPSHQVTQMGQEVILRCVPISNHLYFYWYRQILGQKVEFLVSFYNNEISEKSEIFDDQFSVERPDGSNFTLKIRSTKLEDSAMYFCASSESLAGSTQYFGPGTRLTVL.

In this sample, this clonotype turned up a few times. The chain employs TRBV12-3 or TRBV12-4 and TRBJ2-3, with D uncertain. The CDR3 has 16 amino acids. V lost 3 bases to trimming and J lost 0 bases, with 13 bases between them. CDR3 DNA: TGTGCCAGCAGTTTTGTGCTTCCCTCAAGCACAGATACGCAGTATTTT. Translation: CASSFVLPSSTDTQYF.

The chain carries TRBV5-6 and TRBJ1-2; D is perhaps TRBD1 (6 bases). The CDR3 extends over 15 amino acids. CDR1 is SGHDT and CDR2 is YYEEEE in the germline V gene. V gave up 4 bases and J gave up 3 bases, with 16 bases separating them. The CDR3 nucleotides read TGTGCCAGCAGCCCGCGGGGCAGGGGCGACTATGGCTACACCTTC. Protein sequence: CASSPRGRGDYGYTF.

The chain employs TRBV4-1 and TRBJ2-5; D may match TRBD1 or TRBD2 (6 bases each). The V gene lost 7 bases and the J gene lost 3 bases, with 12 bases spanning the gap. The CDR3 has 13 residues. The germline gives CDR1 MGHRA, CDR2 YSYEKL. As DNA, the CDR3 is TGCGCCAGCAACGGGGGCGGTGAAGAGACCCAGTACTTC. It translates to CASNGGGEETQYF.

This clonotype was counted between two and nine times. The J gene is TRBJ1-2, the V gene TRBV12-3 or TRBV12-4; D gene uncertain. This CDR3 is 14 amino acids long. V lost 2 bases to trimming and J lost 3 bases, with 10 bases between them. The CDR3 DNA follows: TGTGCCAGCAGTTTACAGGTACTTGACTATGGCTACACCTTC. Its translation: CASSLQVLDYGYTF.

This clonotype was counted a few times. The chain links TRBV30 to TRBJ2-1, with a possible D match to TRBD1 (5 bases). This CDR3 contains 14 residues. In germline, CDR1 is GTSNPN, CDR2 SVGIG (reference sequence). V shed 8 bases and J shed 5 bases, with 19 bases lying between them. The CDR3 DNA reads TGTGCCACCGACGACAGACAATGGCACAATGAGCAGTTCTTC. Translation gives CATDDRQWHNEQFF.

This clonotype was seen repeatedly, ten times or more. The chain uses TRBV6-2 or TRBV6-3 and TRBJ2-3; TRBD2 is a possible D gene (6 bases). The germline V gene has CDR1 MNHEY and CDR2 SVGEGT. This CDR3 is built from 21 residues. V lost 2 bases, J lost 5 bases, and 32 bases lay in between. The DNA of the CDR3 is TGTGCCAGCAGTTACGCACCTATGAAATCGACAGCTGGCGGGGCCCTAGATACGCAGTATTTT. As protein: CASSYAPMKSTAGGALDTQYF.

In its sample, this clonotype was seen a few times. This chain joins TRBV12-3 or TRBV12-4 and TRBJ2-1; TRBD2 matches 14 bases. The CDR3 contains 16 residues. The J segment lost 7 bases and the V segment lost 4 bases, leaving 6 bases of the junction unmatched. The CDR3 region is CASSYSRTSGRNEQFF. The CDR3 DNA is TGTGCCAGCAGTTACTCCAGGACTAGCGGGAGGAATGAGCAGTTCTTC.

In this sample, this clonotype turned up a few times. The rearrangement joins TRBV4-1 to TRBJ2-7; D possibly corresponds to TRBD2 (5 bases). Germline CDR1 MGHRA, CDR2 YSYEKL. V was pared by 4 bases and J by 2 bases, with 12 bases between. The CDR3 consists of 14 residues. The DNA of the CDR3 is TGCGCCAGCAGCCGAGGACTCGGGACCTACGAGCAGTACTTC. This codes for CASSRGLGTYEQYF.

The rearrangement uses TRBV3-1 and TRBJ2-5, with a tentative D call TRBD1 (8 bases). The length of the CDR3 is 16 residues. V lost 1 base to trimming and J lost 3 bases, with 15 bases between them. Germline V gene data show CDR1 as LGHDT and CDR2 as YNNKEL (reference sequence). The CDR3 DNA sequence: TGTGCCAGCAGCCAAGCAGGGGGCGGGAGTAAAGAGACCCAGTACTTC. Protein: CASSQAGGGSKETQYF.

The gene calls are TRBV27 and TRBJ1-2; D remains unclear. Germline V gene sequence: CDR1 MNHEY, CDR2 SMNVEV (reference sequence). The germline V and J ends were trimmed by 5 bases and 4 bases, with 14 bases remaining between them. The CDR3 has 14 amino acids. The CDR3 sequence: CASSPRARSYGYTF. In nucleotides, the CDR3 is TGTGCCAGCAGTCCCCGGGCACGCTCCTATGGCTACACCTTC.

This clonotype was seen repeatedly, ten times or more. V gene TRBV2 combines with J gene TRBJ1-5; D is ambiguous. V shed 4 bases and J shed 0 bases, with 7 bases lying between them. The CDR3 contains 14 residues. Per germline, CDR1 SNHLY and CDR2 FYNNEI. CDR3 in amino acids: CASSAGYSNQPQHF. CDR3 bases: TGTGCCAGCAGTGCGGGGTATAGCAATCAGCCCCAGCATTTT. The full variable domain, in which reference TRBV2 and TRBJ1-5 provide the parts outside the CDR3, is EPEVTQTPSHQVTQMGQEVILRCVPISNHLYFYWYRQILGQKVEFLVSFYNNEISEKSEIFDDQFSVERPDGSNFTLKIRSTKLEDSAMYFCASSAGYSNQPQHFGDGTRLSIL.

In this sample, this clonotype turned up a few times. The CDR3 DNA is TGTGCCAGCAGTCACACTCTTGACGAGCAGTACTTC. Its protein is CASSHTLDEQYF. The chain joins TRBV7-9 to TRBJ2-7; D remains ambiguous. V lost 6 bases and J lost 5, with 11 bases in between. Germline V gives CDR1 SEHNR, CDR2 FQNEAQ (reference sequence). The CDR3 has 12 amino acids. The whole variable domain, filled in from reference TRBV7-9 and TRBJ2-7, reads DTGVSQNPRHKITKRGQNVTFRCDPISEHNRLYWYRQTLGQGPEFLTYFQNEAQLEKSRLLSDRFSAERPKGSFSTLEIQRTEQGDSAMYLCASSHTLDEQYFGPGTRLTVT.